Below are 23 T cell receptor beta chains sequenced from a single sample in a study of T cell responses to AZD1222 COVID-19 vaccine. Some clones are missing from TCRdb's copy, which holds only in-frame ones; the method was immunoSEQ multiplex PCR. Counted here are 150,000 or so clones, roughly nine tenths occurring once; the ten biggest clones make up around 1.6%. The sequencing used peripheral blood, collected on day 0 of AZD1222 vaccination. The origin of the receptors is an adult in good health.

The chain combines TRBV7-2 with TRBJ2-4; 12 bases match TRBD1. The junction had 6 bases not matched to a gene; V was cut back by 3 bases and J by 6 bases. Per the germline V gene, CDR1 is SGHTA and CDR2 is FQGNSA. CDR3 length: 16 amino acids. The CDR3 here is CASSFSGQGAVNIQYF. CDR3 nucleotide sequence: TGTGCCAGCAGCTTCTCGGGACAGGGGGCTGTAAACATTCAGTACTTC.

The chain has TRBV5-1 and TRBJ2-3; tentatively, D is TRBD2 (6 bases). The V gene's germline CDR1 is SGHRS and CDR2 YFSETQ. The CDR3 loop spans 14 amino acids. Trimming stripped 1 base from V and 3 bases from J, with 9 bases between. CDR3 bases: TGCGCCAGCAGCTTGTTCGGGAGTACAGATACGCAGTATTTT. Its translation is CASSLFGSTDTQYF.

This clone was recorded only once. The V call is TRBV7-6, the J call TRBJ2-1; 7 bases match TRBD2. From germline, CDR1 is SGHVS and CDR2 FNYEAQ. J was trimmed by 8 bases and V by 0 bases; bases with no gene match: 13. The CDR3 runs to 17 residues. The CDR3 nucleotides are TGTGCCAGCAGCTTAGCGGTACGGGAGGACCGCTTTGATGAGCAGTTCTTC. Amino acid sequence: CASSLAVREDRFDEQFF.

The gene calls are TRBV5-1 and TRBJ2-1, with a tentative D call TRBD1 (6 bases). The V gene's germline CDR1 is SGHRS and CDR2 YFSETQ. The ends were cut back, 0 bases at V and 0 bases at J, with 7 bases in the middle. The CDR3 contains 15 residues. CDR3 in amino acids: CASSLGGGSYNEQFF. DNA for the CDR3: TGCGCCAGCAGCTTGGGAGGGGGCTCCTACAATGAGCAGTTCTTC.

The V gene is TRBV5-6, the J gene TRBJ2-2; D possibly corresponds to TRBD1 (6 bases). This CDR3 comprises 15 residues. The germline V gene encodes CDR1 SGHDT and CDR2 YYEEEE. Trimming cost V 5 bases and J 6 bases, with 17 bases left between them. CDR3: CASRTQGRHAGELFF. The DNA for the CDR3 is TGTGCCAGCAGAACCCAGGGGAGACACGCCGGGGAGCTGTTTTTT.

The chain joins TRBV28 to TRBJ2-3, with D perhaps TRBD2 (6 bases). Germline V gene sequence: CDR1 MDHEN, CDR2 SYDVKM. This CDR3 contains 16 residues. V gave up 3 bases and J gave up 2 bases, with 15 bases separating them. The CDR3 nucleotides read TGTGCCAGCAGTTTGAGCGGGTCCTCTTACACAGATACGCAGTATTTT. Amino acid sequence: CASSLSGSSYTDTQYF.

Here the CDR3 DNA reads TGCGCCAGCAGCTCCGGGACATGGGACAGGACGCTGAGAGGGAACACTGAAGCTTTCTTT. Residues: CASSSGTWDRTLRGNTEAFF. V and J are TRBV5-1 and TRBJ1-1; 8 bases match TRBD1. V trimming: 3 bases; J trimming: 1 base; junction bases outside the gene matches: 20. The CDR3 contains 20 residues. CDR1 is SGHRS and CDR2 is YFSETQ in the germline V gene. The full variable domain, with the rest looked up from reference TRBV5-1 and TRBJ1-1, is KAGVTQTPRYLIKTRGQQVTLSCSPISGHRSVSWYQQTPGQGLQFLFEYFSETQRNKGNFPGRFSGRQFSNSRSEMNVSTLELGDSALYLCASSSGTWDRTLRGNTEAFFGQGTRLTVV.

This clone was found once. The chain links TRBV27 to TRBJ2-1; 8 nucleotides align to TRBD2. J gave up 10 bases and V 8 bases, and 13 bases lay outside the gene matches. CDR1 and CDR2 from the germline V gene are MNHEY and SMNVEV (reference sequence). The CDR3 runs 14 residues. The chain's CDR3 is CASFTGGPPREQFF. The CDR3 nucleotides read TGTGCCAGCTTCACGGGAGGGCCACCACGGGAGCAGTTCTTC.

This chain uses TRBV2 with TRBJ1-5; tentatively, D is TRBD1 (6 bases). Germline V gene sequence: CDR1 SNHLY, CDR2 FYNNEI. Trimming stripped 5 bases from V and 8 bases from J, with 16 bases between. The CDR3 sequence is 14 residues long. CDR3 loop: CASSIGGRWEPQHF. The CDR3 nucleotides are TGTGCCAGCAGTATAGGGGGGCGCTGGGAGCCCCAGCATTTT.

The CDR3 region has the DNA TGTGCCAGCAGTTCCTTACTTGGGGTTGAGCAGTTCTTC. This sequence encodes CASSSLLGVEQFF. This sequence joins TRBV27 and TRBJ2-1; D gene ambiguous. V lost 4 bases to trimming and J lost 9 bases, with 13 bases between them. The CDR3 consists of 13 residues. Germline CDR1 reads MNHEY; CDR2 reads SMNVEV (reference sequence).

The J gene is TRBJ2-7, the V gene TRBV6-1; 7 bases align to TRBD2. CDR1 and CDR2 from the germline V gene are MNHNS and SASEGT. There are 15 residues in the CDR3. The trim removed 1 base at V and 0 bases at J, leaving 3 bases unmatched. The CDR3 spells CASSEVGGSSYEQYF. As DNA, the CDR3 is TGTGCCAGCAGTGAAGTGGGCGGGAGCTCCTACGAGCAGTACTTC.

The chain carries TRBV28 and TRBJ1-2; D call uncertain. The V end lost 8 bases, the J end lost 4 bases, and 17 bases lay between the germline ends. The germline V gene has CDR1 MDHEN and CDR2 SYDVKM. This CDR3 contains 14 residues. The DNA of the CDR3 is TGTGCCAGCGGAATTCGAGGCATAGGCTATGGCTACACCTTC. It encodes CASGIRGIGYGYTF.

Written as DNA, the CDR3 is TGTGCCAGCAGCCAAGAAGGGGTGGGCACCGGGGAGCTGTTTTTT. Translation gives CASSQEGVGTGELFF. The chain joins TRBV4-2 to TRBJ2-2; tentatively, D is TRBD1 (5 bases). Trimming took off 0 bases at V and 4 bases at J, with 9 bases between the two ends. CDR3 size: 15 residues. Germline CDR1 is LGHNA and CDR2 is YNFKEQ.

This rearrangement joins TRBV9 to TRBJ2-2; a weak D match, TRBD2 (6 bases). The CDR3 totals 15 residues. CDR1 is SGDLS, CDR2 YYNGEE, per germline. V was shortened by 1 base and J by 5 bases, with 12 bases between the two germline ends. CDR3 region: CASSVTQGGTGELFF. CDR3 DNA sequence: TGTGCCAGCAGCGTAACTCAGGGAGGTACCGGGGAGCTGTTTTTT.

The chain couples TRBV6-5 to TRBJ1-1; D is ambiguous. The germline gives CDR1 MNHEY, CDR2 SVGAGI. With 9 bases removed from V and 0 bases from J, the gap between germline ends came to 11 bases. This CDR3 is 13 amino acids long. The CDR3 bases are TGTGCCAGTAGACTGACCATGAACACTGAAGCTTTCTTT. Translation: CASRLTMNTEAFF.

For this clone: Other DNA variants within this sample encode the same CDR3. This chain joins TRBV6-5 and TRBJ1-4, with TRBD1 matching 7 bases. The trim removed 4 bases at V and 3 bases at J, leaving 2 bases unmatched. Germline loops: CDR1 MNHEY, CDR2 SVGAGI. The CDR3 has 14 amino acids. The CDR3 spells CASSSQGSNEKLFF. DNA of the CDR3: TGTGCCAGCAGTTCACAGGGGTCTAATGAAAAACTGTTTTTT.

This CDR3 is CASSQNRGINEKLFF. CDR3 DNA sequence: TGTGCCAGCAGCCAAAACAGGGGTATTAATGAAAAACTGTTTTTT. The chain is built from TRBV3-1 (or the pseudogene TRBV3-2) and TRBJ1-4; 7 positions agree with TRBD1. Germline V gene sequence: CDR1 LGHDT, CDR2 YNNKEL (reference sequence). The CDR3 covers 15 residues. The J segment lost 4 bases and the V segment lost 2 bases, leaving 4 bases of the junction unmatched.

This chain connects TRBV7-2 to TRBJ1-2, with D perhaps TRBD1 (6 bases). Germline V lookup: CDR1 SGHTA, CDR2 FQGNSA. Trimming pared 2 bases from V and 4 bases from J, leaving 11 bases between. There are 14 residues in the CDR3. The CDR3 sequence is CASSLPGQLYGYTF. CDR3 coding DNA: TGTGCCAGCAGCTTACCAGGACAGCTCTATGGCTACACCTTC.

This clone was counted ten times or more. The chain is built from TRBV30 and TRBJ2-5; D unresolved. V lost 0 bases, J lost 2 bases, and 7 bases lay in between. Germline-derived CDR1 and CDR2 are GTSNPN and SVGIG (reference sequence). The CDR3 has 13 amino acids. The CDR3 DNA reads as TGTGCCTGGAGTGTGTTAATTCAAGAGACCCAGTACTTC. Translating it yields CAWSVLIQETQYF.

This clone has more than one count but fewer than ten. The chain couples TRBV5-1 to TRBJ1-5, with D unresolved. V was cut by 0 bases and J by 1 base, with 5 bases left in between. The CDR3 length is 14 residues. Germline values: CDR1 SGHRS, CDR2 YFSETQ. The CDR3 DNA is TGCGCCAGCAGCTTGGAAGGGAGCAATCAGCCCCAGCATTTT. Translated: CASSLEGSNQPQHF.

The chain carries TRBV5-1 and TRBJ2-3; D ambiguous. This CDR3 spans 15 amino acids. Trimming took 0 bases from V and 0 from J, leaving 8 bases between them. From germline, CDR1 is SGHRS and CDR2 YFSETQ. The CDR3 region has the DNA TGCGCCAGCAGCTTGGCGGAGACTAGCACAGATACGCAGTATTTT. Its translation: CASSLAETSTDTQYF.

The chain recombines TRBV2 with TRBJ1-6; TRBD1 might be the D (6 bases). Germline V gene lookup returns CDR1 SNHLY and CDR2 FYNNEI. This CDR3 has 14 amino acids. The V end was cut by 6 bases, the J end by 6 bases, with 12 bases between. The CDR3 nucleotides read TGTGCCAGCAGACAGGGTGCGAGTAATTCACCCCTCCACTTT. It codes for CASRQGASNSPLHF. The whole variable domain, filled in from reference TRBV2 and TRBJ1-6, reads EPEVTQTPSHQVTQMGQEVILRCVPISNHLYFYWYRQILGQKVEFLVSFYNNEISEKSEIFDDQFSVERPDGSNFTLKIRSTKLEDSAMYFCASRQGASNSPLHFGNGTRLTVT.

The genes are TRBV11-2 and TRBJ2-7; D possibly corresponds to TRBD1 (6 bases). CDR3 length: 13 residues. The V and J ends lost 1 base and 6 bases respectively, with 10 bases between them. CDR1 is SGHAT, CDR2 FQNNGV, per germline. The DNA for the CDR3 is TGTGCCAGCAGCTTAGGAGCAGGGGTCGAGCAGTACGTC. Its translation is CASSLGAGVEQYV.